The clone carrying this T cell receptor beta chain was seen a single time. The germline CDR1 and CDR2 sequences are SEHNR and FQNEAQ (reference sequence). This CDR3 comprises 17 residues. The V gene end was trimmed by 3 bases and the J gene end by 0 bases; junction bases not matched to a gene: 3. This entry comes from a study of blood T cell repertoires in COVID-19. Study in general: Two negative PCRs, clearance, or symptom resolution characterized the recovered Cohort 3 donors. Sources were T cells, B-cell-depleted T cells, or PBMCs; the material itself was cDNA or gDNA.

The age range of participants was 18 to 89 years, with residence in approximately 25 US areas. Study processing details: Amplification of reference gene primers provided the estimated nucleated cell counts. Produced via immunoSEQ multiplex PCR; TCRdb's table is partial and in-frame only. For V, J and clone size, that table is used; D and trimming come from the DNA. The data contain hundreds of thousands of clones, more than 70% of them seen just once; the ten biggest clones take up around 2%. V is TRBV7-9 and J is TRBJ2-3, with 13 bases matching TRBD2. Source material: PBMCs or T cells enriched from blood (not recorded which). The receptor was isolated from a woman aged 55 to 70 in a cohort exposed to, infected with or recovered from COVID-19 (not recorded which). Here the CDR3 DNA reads TGTGCCAGCAGCTTGAGGACTAGCGGGAGAAGCACAGATACGCAGTATTTT. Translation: CASSLRTSGRSTDTQYF. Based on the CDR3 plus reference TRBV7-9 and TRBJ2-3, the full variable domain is DTGVSQNPRHKITKRGQNVTFRCDPISEHNRLYWYRQTLGQGPEFLTYFQNEAQLEKSRLLSDRFSAERPKGSFSTLEIQRTEQGDSAMYLCASSLRTSGRSTDTQYFGPGTRLTVL.